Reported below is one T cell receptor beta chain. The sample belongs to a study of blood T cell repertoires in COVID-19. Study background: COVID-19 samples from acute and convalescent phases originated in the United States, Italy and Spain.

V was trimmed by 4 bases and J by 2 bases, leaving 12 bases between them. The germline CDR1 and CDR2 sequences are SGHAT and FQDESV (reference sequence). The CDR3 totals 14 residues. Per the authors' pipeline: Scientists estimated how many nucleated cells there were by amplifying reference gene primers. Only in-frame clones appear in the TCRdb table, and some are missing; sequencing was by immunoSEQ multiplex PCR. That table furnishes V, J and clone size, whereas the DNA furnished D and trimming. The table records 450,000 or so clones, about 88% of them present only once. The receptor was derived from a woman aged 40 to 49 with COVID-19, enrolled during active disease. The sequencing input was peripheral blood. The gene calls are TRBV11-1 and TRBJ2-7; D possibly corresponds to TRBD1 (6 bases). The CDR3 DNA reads TGTGCCAGCAGCTGGGCACAGGGAACCTACGAGCAGTACTTC. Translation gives CASSWAQGTYEQYF.